These 17 T cell receptor beta chains were all obtained from the same sample, sequenced in a study of T cell changes during pregnancy in multiple sclerosis. Here immunoSEQ multiplex PCR was the method, and the copy in TCRdb shows in-frame clones only, minus some. The table lists just over 50,000 clones, around 94% of them singletons. Sample: CD4+ T cells from peripheral blood mononuclear cells, taken in the second trimester of pregnancy. These receptor sequences come from a female donor with multiple sclerosis, enrolled in a pregnancy study.

V gene TRBV6-1 combines with J gene TRBJ2-7; 7 bases line up with TRBD1. The junction had 10 bases not matched to a gene; V was cut back by 4 bases and J by 1 base. This CDR3 region has 16 residues. Germline lookup yields CDR1 MNHNS and CDR2 SASEGT. The CDR3 bases are TGTGCCAGCAGTGGAACGGACAGGCCCCAGTCCTACGAGCAGTACTTC. It yields the protein CASSGTDRPQSYEQYF.

The rearrangement joins TRBV6-5 to TRBJ2-5, with 8 nucleotides matching TRBD1. Germline loops: CDR1 MNHEY, CDR2 SVGAGI. The CDR3 consists of 15 residues. Trimming cost V 5 bases and J 1 base; bases outside gene matches: 6. The CDR3 protein is CASSGQGRAQETQYF. Written as DNA, the CDR3 is TGTGCCAGCAGTGGACAGGGCCGGGCCCAAGAGACCCAGTACTTC.

The chain employs TRBV9 and TRBJ2-6, with 9 bases aligning to TRBD1. CDR1 and CDR2 from the germline V gene are SGDLS and YYNGEE. Trimming cost V 0 bases and J 3 bases; bases outside gene matches: 10. The CDR3 spans 19 residues. In DNA, the CDR3 is TGTGCCAGCAGCGTAGCTCCCCCCGGGACAGGGATTGGGGCCAACGTCCTGACTTTC. It codes for CASSVAPPGTGIGANVLTF.

This clone has just a few counts. The rearrangement uses TRBV6-5 and TRBJ2-7, with TRBD1 matching 7 bases. Germline CDR1 MNHEY, CDR2 SVGAGI. The CDR3 has 14 residues. J gave up 0 bases and V 7 bases, and 6 bases lay outside the gene matches. CDR3 loop: CASTVTGSSYEQYF. CDR3 nucleotide sequence: TGTGCCAGCACGGTGACAGGGAGCTCCTACGAGCAGTACTTC.

The chain carries TRBV7-3 and TRBJ2-1; 15 bases line up with TRBD2. V trimming: 4 bases; J trimming: 9 bases; junction bases outside the gene matches: 10. CDR1 and CDR2 from the germline V gene are SGHTA and FQGTGA. This CDR3 comprises 17 residues. CDR3 sequence (DNA): TGTGCCAGCAGCTGGGGGGGACTAGCGGGGGGCCAAGGTGAGCAGTTCTTC. The encoded protein is CASSWGGLAGGQGEQFF.

V usage is TRBV5-5 and J usage is TRBJ1-4, with D perhaps TRBD1 (5 bases). The CDR3 has 15 residues. V was shortened by 2 bases and J by 5 bases, with 13 bases between the two germline ends. Looked up from germline, CDR1 is SGHKS and CDR2 is YYEKEE (reference sequence). CDR3 coding DNA: TGTGCCAGCAGCTTAACAGGACTAAGAAATGAAAAACTGTTTTTT. This codes for CASSLTGLRNEKLFF.

The genes are TRBV10-3 and TRBJ1-1; 8 nucleotides line up with TRBD1. Germline V gene lookup returns CDR1 ENHRY and CDR2 SYGVKD. J was trimmed by 3 bases and V by 8 bases; bases with no gene match: 8. CDR3 length equals 14 residues. The CDR3 bases are TGTGCCATCCATCCCGGACAGGGATACACTGAAGCTTTCTTT. Translation gives CAIHPGQGYTEAFF.

This clone was detected once. The chain couples TRBV11-3 to TRBJ2-7; D may be TRBD1 (5 bases). The germline CDR1 and CDR2 sequences are SGHNT and YENEEA. V shed 4 bases and J shed 2 bases, with 9 bases lying between them. The CDR3 contains 13 residues. Here the CDR3 reads CASSSGRAYEQYF. The CDR3 nucleotides read TGTGCCAGCAGCTCTGGCAGGGCCTACGAGCAGTACTTC.

The chain couples TRBV5-4 to TRBJ2-3; 11 bases agree with TRBD2. Germline V lookup: CDR1 SGHNT, CDR2 YYREEE (reference sequence). This CDR3 has 14 amino acids. After removal of 4 bases from V and 4 bases from J, the junction contained 2 bases not matched to a gene. The CDR3 is CASSLTSGADTQYF. DNA of the CDR3: TGTGCCAGCAGCCTGACTAGCGGGGCAGATACGCAGTATTTT. Together with reference TRBV5-4 and TRBJ2-3, the CDR3 gives the full variable domain: ETGVTQSPTHLIKTRGQQVTLRCSSQSGHNTVSWYQQALGQGPQFIFQYYREEENGRGNFPPRFSGLQFPNYSSELNVNALELDDSALYLCASSLTSGADTQYFGPGTRLTVL.

The chain joins TRBV6-1 to TRBJ2-2; no clear D. The CDR3 length is 15 residues. V gave up 8 bases and J gave up 4 bases, with 17 bases separating them. The germline V gene has CDR1 MNHNS and CDR2 SASEGT. The CDR3 loop is CASVQNLGRTGELFF. The CDR3 nucleotides are TGTGCCAGCGTTCAGAACTTGGGCCGCACCGGGGAGCTGTTTTTT.

The chain uses TRBV6-1 and TRBJ1-2; 8 nucleotides match TRBD1. Trimming took 6 bases from V and 5 from J; bases not matched to a gene: 5. The CDR3 extends over 13 amino acids. Germline V CDR1 and CDR2: MNHNS, SASEGT. CDR3 region: CASRRGTGYGYTF. The DNA for the CDR3 is TGTGCCAGCAGACGCGGGACAGGTTATGGCTACACCTTC.

The chain carries TRBV30 and TRBJ1-1; D is unclear. This CDR3 has 12 residues. The V gene lost 3 bases and the J gene lost 5 bases, with 10 bases spanning the gap. Germline values: CDR1 GTSNPN, CDR2 SVGIG (reference sequence). Written as DNA, the CDR3 is TGTGCCTGGAGGCCCCAGGTGACTGAAGCTTTCTTT. Translated, it gives CAWRPQVTEAFF.

This chain uses TRBV5-4 with TRBJ1-3, with D hard to call. The CDR3 is 15 amino acids. Germline CDR1 SGHNT, CDR2 YYREEE (reference sequence). The V end lost 3 bases, the J end lost 2 bases, and 12 bases lay between the germline ends. CDR3 amino acids: CASSSAGLPGNTIYF. The CDR3 bases are TGTGCCAGCAGCTCCGCCGGACTACCTGGAAACACCATATATTTT.

This chain connects TRBV14 to TRBJ2-7, with TRBD1 matching 12 bases. Looked up from germline, CDR1 is SGHDN and CDR2 is FVKESK. V lost 3 bases, J lost 2 bases, and 11 bases stayed unmatched. This CDR3 has 18 residues. DNA of the CDR3: TGTGCCAGCAGCCAGGCGGGACAGGGGGCCGTTTCCGCCTACGAGCAGTACTTC. Its translation: CASSQAGQGAVSAYEQYF.

The chain recombines TRBV9 with TRBJ2-5, with D tentatively TRBD1 (6 bases). Looked up from germline, CDR1 is SGDLS and CDR2 is YYNGEE. The V and J ends lost 3 bases and 0 bases respectively, with 9 bases between them. The CDR3 is made up of 14 amino acids. Here the CDR3 reads CASSGNRDQETQYF. DNA of the CDR3: TGTGCCAGCAGCGGAAACAGGGACCAAGAGACCCAGTACTTC.

This chain connects TRBV19 to TRBJ1-6, with 7 nucleotides matching TRBD1. V shed 5 bases and J 4 bases; nucleotides not matched to a gene: 2. The length of the CDR3 is 14 residues. Germline CDR1 reads LNHDA; CDR2 reads SQIVND (reference sequence). The CDR3 sequence: CASSPGQYNSPLHF. The CDR3 DNA follows: TGTGCCAGTAGTCCGGGACAGTATAATTCACCCCTCCACTTT.

Note on this clone: Other DNA sequences of this sample code for an identical CDR3. The rearrangement joins TRBV10-3 to TRBJ1-5; 11 bases are shared with TRBD1. Germline V lookup: CDR1 ENHRY, CDR2 SYGVKD. The V gene end was trimmed by 6 bases and the J gene end by 7 bases; junction bases not matched to a gene: 11. The CDR3 loop spans 16 amino acids. CDR3 loop: CAIRSSGQGESQPQHF. DNA for the CDR3: TGTGCCATCAGGTCATCGGGACAGGGGGAATCCCAGCCCCAGCATTTT.